This TCR beta chain was sequenced during a study of cytomegalovirus exposure and HLA in healthy donors. Across the study: Earlier findings included 100 million to 130 million unique TCR beta sequences obtained from some 180 million T cells.

Study-wide points: Several of the most significant clusters appeared, in a later analysis, to be linked to common viral pathogens. Later analysis indicated greater clonal expansion among HLA-associated TCR beta chains than among equally common other chains.

60 Vbeta and 13 Jbeta primers were used in PCR. Using immunoSEQ multiplex PCR, the repertoire was profiled, and TCRdb retains in-frame clones only, with some absent. The sample lists fewer than 140,000 clones, roughly 80% occurring once. For this clone: What it binds is not known.

The germline V and J ends were trimmed by 4 bases and 0 bases, with 17 bases remaining between them. Germline V gene sequence: CDR1 SGHNT, CDR2 YYREEE (reference sequence). This CDR3 region has 17 residues. The chain has TRBV5-4 and TRBJ2-1, with D unresolved. Input material: PBMCs. The clonotype comes from a man aged 50-59 years in good health and CMV-seronegative. CDR3 bases: TGTGCCAGCAGCACTCGCCTTCCAACGAGCTCCTACAATGAGCAGTTCTTC. This gives the protein CASSTRLPTSSYNEQFF.